This T cell receptor (beta chain) derives from a study of blood T cell repertoires in COVID-19. V gave up 3 bases and J gave up 2 bases, with 15 bases separating them. In germline, CDR1 is SNHLY, CDR2 FYNNEI. This CDR3 contains 16 residues. How the authors handled the data: Amplification with reference gene primers provided the estimates of nucleated cell counts. Assay used: immunoSEQ multiplex PCR; TCRdb lists only in-frame clones, some missing. V and J calls and clone size are given by that table; D and trimming were obtained from the DNA. The sample lists tens of thousands of clones; approximately 80% were seen once.

This receptor was identified in a woman aged 80 or older with acute or convalescent COVID-19. The sample consisted of peripheral blood. The rearrangement links TRBV2 to TRBJ2-3; perhaps TRBD2 as D (7 bases). The CDR3, as DNA: TGTGCCAGCAGTGACGTAAGGGGGAGGGCCACAGATACGCAGTATTTT. Translation: CASSDVRGRATDTQYF.